This TCR beta chain was captured by sequencing in a study of T cells in Graves' hyperthyroidism and ophthalmopathy (dated by TCRdb to between 2019 and 2020). Concerning the study at large: TCR V-J signatures able to tell the groups apart were searched for in a discovery cohort of some 100 patients, of whom over 40 had Graves' ophthalmopathy and about 60 had stable Graves' hyperthyroidism. Whether ophthalmopathy could be predicted prospectively was tested in an independent validation cohort made up of roughly 19 hyperthyroidism patients plus 17 patients who later progressed to ophthalmopathy. The 90 or so discovery patients were randomly split 7:3 into training and test sets. Thyroid tissue and blood T-cell repertoires from more than 5 Graves' hyperthyroidism patients were also compared in the study. Following sampling, methimazole starting at 30 mg daily was given to hyperthyroidism patients, and high-dose intravenous methylprednisolone was given to ophthalmopathy patients. The paper describes TCR Vbeta CDR3 sequencing of 120 to 150 peripheral blood samples, made up of under 50 ophthalmopathy patients, 70 to 75 hyperthyroidism patients and roughly 17 progressor patients.

For this clonotype: Its antigen is unknown. No base qualities exist here, and no much larger clone lies one base off it.

Stable Graves' hyperthyroidism was defined as no progression to ophthalmopathy during 18 months of follow-up. Hyperthyroidism patients were aged 18 to 65 years and newly diagnosed, with disease duration of less than 2 months. Any patient with an uncontrolled infection, another autoimmune disease, pregnancy or lactation was excluded. Diagnoses relied on clinical symptoms, serum thyroxine and TRAb, thyroid ultrasound and orbital computed tomography. Total RNA was extracted with Trizol reagent, and quality was checked on an Agilent 2100 Bioanalyzer. Broad study findings and their caveats: Most expanded thyroid clonotypes (frequency above 0.001) were also detected in blood, suggesting blood repertoires may reflect thyroid immune responses. No statistical method was used to set the sample size in advance, and investigators knew the group allocation. A model built on a 13 V-J signature distinguished ophthalmopathy from stable hyperthyroidism, reaching approximately 89% sensitivity and around 81% specificity in cross-validation and 80%/75% in testing. In validation, the model predicted progression to ophthalmopathy a median of approximately 6.6 months before onset, with over 55% sensitivity and nearly 75% specificity.

The TCR beta CDR3 regions were amplified from the RNA transcripts. The first round of RT-PCR for the TCR CDR3 was performed with the HTBI primer set and the Qiagen OneStep RT-PCR kit. Libraries were constructed in a second round of multiplex PCR, after which size selection and purification were performed. Paired-end sequencing of the libraries was performed with 100 bp reads on an Illumina HiSeq2000. The original methods were these. Raw data were processed with SOAPnuke, discarding reads with adapters, uncalled bases, mean Phred below 15, or no exact constant-primer or identifier match. High-quality paired reads were merged using COPE v1.2.5, and each unique nucleotide sequence was defined as a clonotype. MiTCR v1.1 was used to align the clonotypes against IMGT TRBV, TRBD and TRBJ reference segments. Only V-J combinations with frequency above 0.0001, covering about 99% of repertoires, were analysed. The TCS score was defined as the ratio of F50 (clonal expansion) to E x V (chaos), calculated using BLOSUM62-based TCRdist between CDR3 peptides within each V-J. Welch's t-statistics and random forest reduced 450 to 600 V-J features to 13, which were used in a naive Bayes classifier (R e1071). Thyroid-blood repertoire similarity was quantified with the Morisita-Horn index. The public reads were quality trimmed at Q25 with fastp and then assembled into clones with MiXCR by TCRdb, keeping productive beta chains. One record per CDR3 amino acid sequence lists the most common genes and DNA. The V and J calls reflect TCRdb's pipeline rather than the authors' work. The sample records 450,000 to 700,000 distinct CDR3 sequences, roughly 50% of which are singletons. Of the sample, about 8.3% falls within the top ten clones.

The sequenced sample was peripheral blood or thyroid tissue (not recorded which). The clonotype was recovered from a woman aged 18-29 years with Graves' hyperthyroidism.

The CDR3 here reads CASSSGQVTATEAFF. The nucleotides are TGTGCCAGTAGTTCTGGACAGGTTACCGCCACTGAAGCTTTCTTT. The chain couples TRBV19 to TRBJ1-1, with TRBD1 matching 7 junction bases. From the cysteine up to the phenylalanine, the CDR3 has a length of 15 residues. The sequence is cut down to CDR3 DNA, 45 bases in frame from base 1. Relative to germline, V is missing 5 bases and J is missing 4 bases, with 10 bases of the junction outside any gene match. In the germline V gene (reference sequence), CDR1 corresponds to LNHDA and CDR2 to SQIVND.